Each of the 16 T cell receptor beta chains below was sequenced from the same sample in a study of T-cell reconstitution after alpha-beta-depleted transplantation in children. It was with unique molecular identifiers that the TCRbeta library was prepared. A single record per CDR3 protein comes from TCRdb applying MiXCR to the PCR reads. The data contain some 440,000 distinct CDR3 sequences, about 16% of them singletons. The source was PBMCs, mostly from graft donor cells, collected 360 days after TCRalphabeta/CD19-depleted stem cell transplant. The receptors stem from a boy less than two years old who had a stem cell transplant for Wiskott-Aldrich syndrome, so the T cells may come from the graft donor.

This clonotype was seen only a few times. CDR3 bases: TGTGCCAGCAGCCCCCTCCCCCGGGGCAATGAGCAGTTCTTC. Translating gives CASSPLPRGNEQFF. J is TRBJ2-1 and V is TRBV11-2, with D tentatively TRBD2 (5 bases). The V gene's germline CDR1 is SGHAT and CDR2 FQNNGV. V was shortened by 5 bases and J by 6 bases, with 14 bases between the two germline ends. This CDR3 contains 14 residues.

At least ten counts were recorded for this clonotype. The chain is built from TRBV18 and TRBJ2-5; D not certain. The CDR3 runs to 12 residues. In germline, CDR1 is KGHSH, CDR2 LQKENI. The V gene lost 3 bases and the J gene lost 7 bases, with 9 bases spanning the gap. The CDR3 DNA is TGTGCCAGCTCACCCGACGGGCGGACCCAGTACTTC. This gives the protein CASSPDGRTQYF.

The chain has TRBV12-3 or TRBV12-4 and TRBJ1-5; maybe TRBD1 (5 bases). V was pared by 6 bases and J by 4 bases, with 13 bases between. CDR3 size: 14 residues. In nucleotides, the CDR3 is TGTGCCAGCAGCTACAGGAGGATTAATCAGCCCCAGCATTTT. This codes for CASSYRRINQPQHF.

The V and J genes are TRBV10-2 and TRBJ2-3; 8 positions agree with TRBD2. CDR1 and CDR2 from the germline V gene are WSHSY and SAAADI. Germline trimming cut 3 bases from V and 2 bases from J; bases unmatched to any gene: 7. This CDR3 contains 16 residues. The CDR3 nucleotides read TGCGCCAGCAGTGAAAAGCGGGGGCCCAACACAGATACGCAGTATTTT. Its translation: CASSEKRGPNTDTQYF.

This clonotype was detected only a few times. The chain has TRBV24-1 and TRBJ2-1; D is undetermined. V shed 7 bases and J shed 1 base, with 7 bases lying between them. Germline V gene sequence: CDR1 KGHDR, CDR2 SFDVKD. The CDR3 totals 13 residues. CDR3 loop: CATRGFSYNEQFF. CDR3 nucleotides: TGTGCCACCAGGGGCTTTTCCTACAATGAGCAGTTCTTC.

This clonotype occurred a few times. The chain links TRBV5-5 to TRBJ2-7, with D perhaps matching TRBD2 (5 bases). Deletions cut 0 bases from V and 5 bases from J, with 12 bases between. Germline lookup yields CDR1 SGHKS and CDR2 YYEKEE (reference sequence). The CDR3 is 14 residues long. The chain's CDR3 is CASSLAPLDHEQYF. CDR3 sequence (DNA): TGTGCCAGCAGCTTGGCCCCACTAGACCACGAGCAGTACTTC. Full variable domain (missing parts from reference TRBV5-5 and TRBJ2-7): DAGVTQSPTHLIKTRGQQVTLRCSPISGHKSVSWYQQVLGQGPQFIFQYYEKEERGRGNFPDRFSARQFPNYSSELNVNALLLGDSALYLCASSLAPLDHEQYFGPGTRLTVT.

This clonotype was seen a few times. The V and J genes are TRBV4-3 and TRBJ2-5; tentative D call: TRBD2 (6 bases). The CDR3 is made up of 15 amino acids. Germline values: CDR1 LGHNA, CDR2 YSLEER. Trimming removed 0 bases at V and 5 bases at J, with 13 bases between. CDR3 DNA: TGCGCCAGCAGCCAAGATCACAAAGGGAGGGAGACCCAGTACTTC. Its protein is CASSQDHKGRETQYF.

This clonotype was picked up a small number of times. This CDR3 is CASSSRYVGDTQYF. The CDR3, as DNA: TGTGCCAGCAGTTCCAGATATGTGGGAGATACGCAGTATTTT. This sequence joins TRBV12-3 or TRBV12-4 and TRBJ2-3; D unresolved. V was trimmed by 4 bases and J by 5 bases, leaving 13 bases between them. This CDR3 is built from 14 residues.

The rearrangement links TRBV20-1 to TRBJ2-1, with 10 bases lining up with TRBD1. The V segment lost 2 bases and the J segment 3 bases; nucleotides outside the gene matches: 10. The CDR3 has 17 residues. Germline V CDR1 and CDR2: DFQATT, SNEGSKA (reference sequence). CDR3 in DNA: TGCAGTGCTAGACCGACAGGGGGCATCTCCCTCTACAATGAGCAGTTCTTC. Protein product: CSARPTGGISLYNEQFF.

The CDR3 DNA reads as TGTGCCAGCAGTTCTGTGGGGGGCGAGTCTCCCTACGAGCAGTACTTC. The encoded protein is CASSSVGGESPYEQYF. The chain employs TRBV6-2 or TRBV6-3 and TRBJ2-7; D tentatively fits TRBD1 or TRBD2 (6 bases each). This CDR3 comprises 16 residues. In germline, CDR1 is MNHEY, CDR2 SVGEGT. With 4 bases removed from V and 2 bases from J, the gap between germline ends came to 18 bases.

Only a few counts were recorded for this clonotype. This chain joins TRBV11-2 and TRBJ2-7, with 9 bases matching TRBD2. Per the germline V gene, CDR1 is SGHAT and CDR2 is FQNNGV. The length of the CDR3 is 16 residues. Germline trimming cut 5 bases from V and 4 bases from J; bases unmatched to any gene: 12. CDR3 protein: CASSPRGGDFMYEQYF. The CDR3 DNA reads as TGTGCCAGCAGCCCGCGGGGGGGGGATTTTATGTACGAGCAGTACTTC.

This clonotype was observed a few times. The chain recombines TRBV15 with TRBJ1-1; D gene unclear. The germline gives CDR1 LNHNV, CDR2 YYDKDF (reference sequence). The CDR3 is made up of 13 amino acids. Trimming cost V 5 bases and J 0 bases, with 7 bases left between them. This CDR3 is CATSGLMNTEAFF. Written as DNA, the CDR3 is TGTGCCACCAGCGGTTTAATGAACACTGAAGCTTTCTTT.

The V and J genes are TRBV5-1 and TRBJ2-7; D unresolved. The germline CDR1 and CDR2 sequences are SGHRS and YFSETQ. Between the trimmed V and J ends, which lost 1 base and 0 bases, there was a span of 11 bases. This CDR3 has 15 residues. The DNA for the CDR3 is TGCGCCAGCAGCTTGATTAGCAGGAGCTCCTACGAGCAGTACTTC. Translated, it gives CASSLISRSSYEQYF.

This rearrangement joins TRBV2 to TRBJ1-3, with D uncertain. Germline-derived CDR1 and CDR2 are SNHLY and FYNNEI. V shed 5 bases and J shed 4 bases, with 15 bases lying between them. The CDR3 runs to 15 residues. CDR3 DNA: TGTGCCAGCAGTCTCGGCAGTGGGTTCGGAAACACCATATATTTT. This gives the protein CASSLGSGFGNTIYF.

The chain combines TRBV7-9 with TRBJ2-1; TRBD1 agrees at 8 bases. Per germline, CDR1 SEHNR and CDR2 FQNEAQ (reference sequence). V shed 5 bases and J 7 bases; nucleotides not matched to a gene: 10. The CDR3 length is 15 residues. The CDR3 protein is CASSTKGWTGNEQFF. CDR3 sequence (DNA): TGTGCCAGCAGCACCAAGGGCTGGACAGGGAATGAGCAGTTCTTC.

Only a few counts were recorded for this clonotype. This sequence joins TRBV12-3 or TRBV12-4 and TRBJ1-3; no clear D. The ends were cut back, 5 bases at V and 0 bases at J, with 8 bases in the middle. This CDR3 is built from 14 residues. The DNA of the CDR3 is TGTGCCAGCAGTCGACCGTTCTCTGGAAACACCATATATTTT. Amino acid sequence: CASSRPFSGNTIYF.